Shown below are 32 T cell receptor beta chains from a single sample sequenced in a study of blood T cell repertoires in COVID-19. Sequenced by immunoSEQ multiplex PCR; TCRdb stores in-frame clones only, minus some. This table has about 200,000 clones, roughly nine tenths appearing once. The sequenced sample was peripheral blood. The receptors originated from a woman aged 45-59 years with acute or convalescent COVID-19.

The chain carries TRBV3-1 (or the pseudogene TRBV3-2) and TRBJ2-3, with 7 positions matching TRBD1. Germline V gene sequence: CDR1 LGHDT, CDR2 YNNKEL (reference sequence). This CDR3 contains 19 residues. The V gene end was trimmed by 0 bases and the J gene end by 2 bases; junction bases not matched to a gene: 14. The CDR3, as DNA: TGTGCCAGCAGCCAAGATAGGACACGGGACAGCGACCTCACAGATACGCAGTATTTT. Its translation: CASSQDRTRDSDLTDTQYF.

The gene calls are TRBV10-3 and TRBJ2-3; TRBD2 might be the D (7 bases). The V gene lost 6 bases and the J gene lost 5 bases, with 18 bases spanning the gap. CDR1 is ENHRY and CDR2 is SYGVKD in the germline V gene. CDR3 length equals 15 residues. CDR3 in DNA: TGTGCCATCAGGGACGCGGGGGCGGGCCAAGATACGCAGTATTTT. Its protein product is CAIRDAGAGQDTQYF.

The J gene is TRBJ2-3, the V gene TRBV5-1, with D possibly TRBD2 on 6 matching bases. V shed 5 bases and J shed 3 bases, with 13 bases lying between them. This CDR3 is built from 14 residues. Germline CDR1 reads SGHRS; CDR2 reads YFSETQ. CDR3 region: CASRTIGGTDTQYF. The CDR3 DNA sequence: TGCGCCAGCAGAACAATCGGAGGGACAGATACGCAGTATTTT.

V is TRBV5-1 and J is TRBJ1-1, with 7 positions matching TRBD1. The V gene end was trimmed by 4 bases and the J gene end by 1 base; junction bases not matched to a gene: 4. Germline V gene data show CDR1 as SGHRS and CDR2 as YFSETQ. The CDR3 is 14 amino acids. The CDR3 here is CASSTGQTNTEAFF. The CDR3 region has the DNA TGCGCCAGCAGCACGGGACAGACGAACACTGAAGCTTTCTTT.

The V gene is TRBV4-2, the J gene TRBJ1-1; D uncertain. From germline, CDR1 is LGHNA and CDR2 YNFKEQ. CDR3 length: 14 amino acids. V shed 1 base and J shed 6 bases, with 12 bases lying between them. The CDR3 nucleotides are TGTGCCAGCAGCCAAGCCAATTTCATTCCTGAAGCTTTCTTT. Translated, it gives CASSQANFIPEAFF.

Regarding this clone: Mismatch with germline at one junction end may stem from a read error. The chain combines TRBV10-2 with TRBJ2-3, with TRBD1 matching 7 bases. Germline CDR1 WSHSY, CDR2 SAAADI. CDR3 length: 11 amino acids. CDR3 loop: CASSDSLGQDF. CDR3 bases: TGCGCCAGCAGTGACTCTCTTGGACAGGATTTT.

This clone has a single count. The rearrangement uses TRBV9 and TRBJ2-2, with D uncertain. This CDR3 has 13 residues. Germline-derived CDR1 and CDR2 are SGDLS and YYNGEE. Trimming took off 4 bases at V and 5 bases at J, with 9 bases between the two ends. The CDR3 protein is CASSPLETGELFF. CDR3 DNA: TGTGCCAGCAGCCCGCTAGAGACCGGGGAGCTGTTTTTT.

The V gene is TRBV6-6, the J gene TRBJ2-7; D perhaps matches TRBD1 (6 bases). Germline assignment: CDR1 MNHNY and CDR2 SVGAGI (reference sequence). V dropped 2 bases and J dropped 4 bases, with 9 bases sitting between them. The CDR3 has 13 residues. This chain's CDR3 is CASSYKGDYEQYF. The CDR3 DNA follows: TGTGCCAGCAGTTACAAGGGGGATTACGAGCAGTACTTC.

The chain uses TRBV12-3 or TRBV12-4 and TRBJ2-7; 8 nucleotides agree with TRBD2. J lost 3 bases, V lost 8 bases, and 6 bases had no gene match. The CDR3 is made up of 13 amino acids. The CDR3 protein is CASFLRGGYEQYF. CDR3 bases: TGTGCCAGCTTTCTCCGGGGGGGCTACGAGCAGTACTTC.

The rearrangement links TRBV15 to TRBJ1-2, with 10 positions matching TRBD1. The trim removed 6 bases at V and 6 bases at J, leaving 10 bases unmatched. From germline, CDR1 is LNHNV and CDR2 YYDKDF (reference sequence). The CDR3 loop spans 15 amino acids. Here the CDR3 reads CATSPDRGQQNGYTF. Written as DNA, the CDR3 is TGTGCCACCAGTCCAGACAGGGGGCAACAGAATGGCTACACCTTC.

This clone was detected only a few times. CDR3 bases: TGTGCCAGCAGTGAACGGGAAGCTTACGAGCAGTACTTC. Residues: CASSEREAYEQYF. The V call is TRBV2, the J call TRBJ2-7; possibly TRBD2 for D (5 bases). There are 13 residues in the CDR3. Germline-derived CDR1 and CDR2 are SNHLY and FYNNEI. V lost 2 bases and J 4 bases, leaving 9 bases between the germline ends.

The chain carries TRBV2 and TRBJ2-7; D perhaps matches TRBD2 (5 bases). The CDR3 runs to 15 residues. Trimming stripped 2 bases from V and 0 bases from J, with 11 bases between. CDR1 is SNHLY, CDR2 FYNNEI, per germline. The CDR3: CASSEWTDPSYEQYF. CDR3 sequence (DNA): TGTGCCAGCAGTGAATGGACTGACCCCTCCTACGAGCAGTACTTC.

The rearrangement joins TRBV6-5 to TRBJ2-3, with D perhaps matching TRBD2 (5 bases). Trimming pared 7 bases from V and 5 bases from J, leaving 19 bases between. This CDR3 has 15 residues. The germline V gene encodes CDR1 MNHEY and CDR2 SVGAGI. The CDR3 DNA is TGTGCCAGCAATCCGACCGCGAACCGGGGAGATACGCAGTATTTT. It translates to CASNPTANRGDTQYF.

V usage is TRBV25-1 and J usage is TRBJ2-7, with TRBD1 matching over 8 bases. The ends lost 6 bases at V and 2 bases at J; junction bases unmatched: 6. Germline V gives CDR1 MGHDK, CDR2 SYGVNS. This CDR3 is 14 amino acids long. The CDR3 region has the DNA TGTGCCAGCAGGGGAGGCAGGGGGCCCTACGAGCAGTACTTC. It specifies CASRGGRGPYEQYF.

CDR3 nucleotide sequence: TGTGCCAGCAGCCACGGATTAGCTTCCTACGAGCAGTACTTC. This codes for CASSHGLASYEQYF. The chain uses TRBV14 and TRBJ2-7; D unresolved. The V end was cut by 3 bases, the J end by 1 base, with 10 bases between. Germline-derived CDR1 and CDR2 are SGHDN and FVKESK. The CDR3 is 14 residues long.

V is TRBV29-1 and J is TRBJ1-2; D is unclear. The CDR3 is made up of 13 amino acids. Trimming removed 4 bases from V and 2 bases from J, with 11 bases in between. Germline V gene lookup returns CDR1 SQVTM and CDR2 ANQGSEA. The CDR3 sequence is CSVVSTRNYGYTF. CDR3 bases: TGCAGCGTTGTCTCGACTCGGAACTATGGCTACACCTTC.

This rearrangement joins TRBV2 to TRBJ1-1; a weak D match, TRBD1 (6 bases). Germline-derived CDR1 and CDR2 are SNHLY and FYNNEI. This CDR3 has 14 amino acids. V dropped 5 bases and J dropped 4 bases, with 14 bases sitting between them. The CDR3: CASSFGGAGTEAFF. Written as DNA, the CDR3 is TGTGCCAGCAGTTTTGGGGGCGCGGGCACTGAAGCTTTCTTT. Complete variable domain (other parts from reference TRBV2 and TRBJ1-1): EPEVTQTPSHQVTQMGQEVILRCVPISNHLYFYWYRQILGQKVEFLVSFYNNEISEKSEIFDDQFSVERPDGSNFTLKIRSTKLEDSAMYFCASSFGGAGTEAFFGQGTRLTVV.

This chain connects TRBV6-5 to TRBJ1-1; no firm D call. Germline V gene lookup returns CDR1 MNHEY and CDR2 SVGAGI. The CDR3 length is 13 residues. V was cut by 7 bases and J by 5 bases, with 14 bases left in between. The CDR3 loop is CASTRSWATEAFF. CDR3 nucleotide sequence: TGTGCCAGCACCCGAAGCTGGGCGACTGAAGCTTTCTTT.

The chain is built from TRBV5-6 and TRBJ2-5; perhaps TRBD2 as D (7 bases). The CDR3 sequence is 16 residues long. V dropped 4 bases and J dropped 4 bases, with 20 bases sitting between them. Looked up from germline, CDR1 is SGHDT and CDR2 is YYEEEE. CDR3 sequence: CASSLPLGGGRETQYF. The CDR3 DNA reads TGTGCCAGCAGCCTTCCCCTAGGGGGGGGCCGAGAGACCCAGTACTTC.

The V and J genes are TRBV30 and TRBJ2-3; 9 positions match TRBD2. CDR3 length: 14 residues. Germline V lookup: CDR1 GTSNPN, CDR2 SVGIG (reference sequence). The J segment lost 6 bases and the V segment lost 3 bases, leaving 7 bases of the junction unmatched. The CDR3 region is CAWRVAGGLDTQYF. For the CDR3, the DNA is TGTGCCTGGAGGGTGGCGGGGGGGCTTGATACGCAGTATTTT.

The chain combines TRBV7-9 with TRBJ2-2, with TRBD2 as a possible D gene (6 bases). CDR1 and CDR2 from the germline V gene are SEHNR and FQNEAQ (reference sequence). The CDR3 contains 15 residues. Trimming stripped 7 bases from V and 4 bases from J, with 16 bases between. The chain's CDR3 is CASTPPRGSTGELFF. CDR3 bases: TGTGCCAGCACCCCTCCGCGGGGTAGCACCGGGGAGCTGTTTTTT.

The rearrangement links TRBV7-9 to TRBJ2-1, with 9 nucleotides matching TRBD2. With V trimmed by 1 base and J by 5 bases, 6 bases remained unmatched. The CDR3 contains 16 residues. Germline-derived CDR1 and CDR2 are SEHNR and FQNEAQ (reference sequence). The CDR3 sequence: CASSLDRTSANNEQFF. As DNA, the CDR3 is TGTGCCAGCAGCTTAGATAGGACTAGCGCAAACAATGAGCAGTTCTTC.

The V call is TRBV29-1, the J call TRBJ2-3; 8 nucleotides line up with TRBD2. The CDR3 is 13 residues long. Trimming removed 7 bases from V and 2 bases from J; junction bases left unmatched: 5. CDR1 is SQVTM, CDR2 ANQGSEA, per germline. The CDR3 protein is CSAERGFTDTQYF. CDR3 sequence (DNA): TGCAGCGCAGAGCGGGGGTTCACAGATACGCAGTATTTT.

This clone was counted a single time. For the CDR3, the DNA is TGCGCCAGCAGCGGGTTTACAGGGGAAGGCTACACCTTC. This codes for CASSGFTGEGYTF. The genes are TRBV5-1 and TRBJ1-2, with TRBD1 identical over 7 bases. The germline gives CDR1 SGHRS, CDR2 YFSETQ. This CDR3 has 13 residues. J was trimmed by 8 bases and V by 4 bases; bases with no gene match: 8.

The chain employs TRBV5-1 and TRBJ1-4; 9 bases align to TRBD1. The trim removed 4 bases at V and 8 bases at J, leaving 6 bases unmatched. CDR1 and CDR2 from the germline V gene are SGHRS and YFSETQ. The CDR3 extends over 14 amino acids. Here the CDR3 reads CASSLGTGPEKLFF. The DNA for the CDR3 is TGCGCCAGCAGCCTCGGGACAGGGCCGGAAAAACTGTTTTTT.

The chain combines TRBV4-3 with TRBJ2-3; D might be TRBD1 (6 bases). V was cut by 0 bases and J by 4 bases, with 11 bases left in between. The CDR3 is 15 amino acids. Germline V gene data show CDR1 as LGHNA and CDR2 as YSLEER. Here the CDR3 DNA reads TGCGCCAGCAGCCAAGATAGGGGGTCCCCAGATACGCAGTATTTT. Its translation: CASSQDRGSPDTQYF.

This clone was found once. The chain carries TRBV29-1 and TRBJ1-2, with TRBD1 matching over 11 bases. V shed 6 bases and J 4 bases; nucleotides not matched to a gene: 7. Germline V lookup: CDR1 SQVTM, CDR2 ANQGSEA. The CDR3 extends over 14 amino acids. In DNA, the CDR3 is TGCAGCGTACCGCCCGGGACAGGGGGCTATGGCTACACCTTC. It yields the protein CSVPPGTGGYGYTF.

This clone was detected a few times. The J gene is TRBJ2-2, the V gene TRBV3-1 (or the pseudogene TRBV3-2), with D perhaps TRBD2 (6 bases). CDR1 is LGHDT, CDR2 YNNKEL, per germline (reference sequence). CDR3 length: 13 residues. V was trimmed by 4 bases and J by 5 bases, leaving 8 bases between them. In DNA form, the CDR3 reads TGTGCCAGCAGCCGACTAGAAACCGGGGAGCTGTTTTTT. Translated, it gives CASSRLETGELFF.

The gene calls are TRBV5-6 and TRBJ1-1; weak D call: TRBD1 (5 bases). This CDR3 has 15 amino acids. Trimming shortened V by 0 bases and J by 1 base, and 10 bases separated the two germline ends. Germline assignment: CDR1 SGHDT and CDR2 YYEEEE. CDR3 loop: CASSLGRGRNTEAFF. The CDR3 nucleotides read TGTGCCAGCAGCTTGGGTAGGGGCAGGAACACTGAAGCTTTCTTT.

The genes are TRBV4-2 and TRBJ2-2; tentatively, D is TRBD1 (6 bases). Germline V lookup: CDR1 LGHNA, CDR2 YNFKEQ. The CDR3 covers 16 residues. V was cut by 0 bases and J by 3 bases, with 11 bases left in between. The CDR3: CASSQDTGMYTGELFF. For the CDR3, the DNA is TGTGCCAGCAGCCAAGATACAGGGATGTACACCGGGGAGCTGTTTTTT.

This clone was picked up one time. The V call is TRBV6-5, the J call TRBJ2-3; weak D call: TRBD2 (6 bases). CDR1 MNHEY and CDR2 SVGAGI come from the germline V gene. The ends were cut back, 7 bases at V and 1 base at J, with 15 bases in the middle. The CDR3 is made up of 15 amino acids. CDR3 DNA: TGTGCCAGCACCGTCAATCGGGAGCGCACAGATACGCAGTATTTT. Residues: CASTVNRERTDTQYF.

The chain links TRBV7-9 to TRBJ1-1; 7 bases align to TRBD1. Germline CDR1 reads SEHNR; CDR2 reads FQNEAQ (reference sequence). This CDR3 is 14 amino acids long. V trimming: 5 bases; J trimming: 1 base; junction bases outside the gene matches: 4. In nucleotides, the CDR3 is TGTGCCAGCAGCGCCGGGACAGCGAACACTGAAGCTTTCTTT. Translation: CASSAGTANTEAFF. Combining the CDR3 with reference TRBV7-9 and TRBJ1-1 gives the whole variable domain DTGVSQNPRHKITKRGQNVTFRCDPISEHNRLYWYRQTLGQGPEFLTYFQNEAQLEKSRLLSDRFSAERPKGSFSTLEIQRTEQGDSAMYLCASSAGTANTEAFFGQGTRLTVV.